This TCR beta chain was recorded in a study of T cells in Graves' hyperthyroidism and ophthalmopathy. Study observations and caveats: Expanded thyroid clonotypes (above 0.001) were mostly also found in blood. By a 13 V-J model, ophthalmopathy was set apart from stable hyperthyroidism.

The CDR3 runs to 16 residues. Trimming cost V 4 bases and J 5 bases; bases outside gene matches: 11. In germline, CDR1 is LGHNA, CDR2 YNFKEQ. TCR beta CDR3 regions were amplified from RNA transcripts. First-round RT-PCR of the TCR CDR3 relied on the HTBI primer set. A single record per CDR3 protein comes from TCRdb applying MiXCR to the multiplex PCR reads. The sample includes fewer than 350,000 distinct CDR3 sequences, 15% to 20% seen only once; the top ten take less than 40%. Uncontrolled infection, other autoimmune disease, pregnancy and lactation each barred patients from inclusion. Isolation of PBMCs was performed on around 9.4 ml fresh peripheral blood. Of note for this clonotype: The antigen is unknown.

The origin of this receptor is a man aged 50-60 years with Graves' ophthalmopathy. The chain employs TRBV4-2 and TRBJ2-7; 10 positions match TRBD2. The sample taken for sequencing was blood. CDR3 residues: CASSPFGLAATDEQYF. The CDR3 bases are TGTGCCAGCAGCCCATTTGGACTAGCGGCCACCGACGAGCAGTACTTC.